Following are 30 T cell receptor beta chains from one sample sequenced in a study of cytomegalovirus exposure and HLA in healthy donors. With 60 Vbeta and 13 Jbeta primers, the PCR was carried out. Profiling relied on immunoSEQ multiplex PCR, and the TCRdb table lists in-frame clones only, not all of them. This sample has 55,000 to 75,000 clones, with approximately 77% found just once. Sequencing used PBMCs. The receptors stem from a woman aged 30 to 39 in good health and CMV-seropositive.

This chain links TRBV5-6 with TRBJ2-1; 7 nucleotides match TRBD2. CDR3 length: 15 residues. The ends lost 1 base at V and 7 bases at J; junction bases unmatched: 8. Germline CDR1 reads SGHDT; CDR2 reads YYEEEE. CDR3 in DNA: TGTGCCAGCAGCTTGAACGGGGGGTCAGGAAATGAGCAGTTCTTC. The encoded protein is CASSLNGGSGNEQFF. The variable domain in full, completed from reference TRBV5-6 and TRBJ2-1, reads DAGVTQSPTHLIKTRGQQVTLRCSPKSGHDTVSWYQQALGQGPQFIFQYYEEEERQRGNFPDRFSGHQFPNYSSELNVNALLLGDSALYLCASSLNGGSGNEQFFGPGTRLTVL.

This chain uses TRBV5-4 with TRBJ2-3; 7 nucleotides match TRBD2. The J segment lost 1 base and the V segment lost 3 bases, leaving 5 bases of the junction unmatched. The germline V gene has CDR1 SGHNT and CDR2 YYREEE (reference sequence). The CDR3 covers 15 residues. Written as DNA, the CDR3 is TGTGCCAGCAGCTCGGGGGGACCCCGCACAGATACGCAGTATTTT. Protein product: CASSSGGPRTDTQYF.

The chain employs TRBV28 and TRBJ2-1, with a possible D match to TRBD2 (5 bases). This CDR3 spans 16 amino acids. Trimming removed 3 bases at V and 1 base at J, with 13 bases between. Germline CDR1 reads MDHEN; CDR2 reads SYDVKM. CDR3 bases: TGTGCCAGCAGTTTTCCGGGATCCTTTTCCTACAATGAGCAGTTCTTC. It yields the protein CASSFPGSFSYNEQFF.

In DNA form, the CDR3 reads TGCGCCAGCAGCCAAGAACAGGCCATCCACTACGAGCAGTACTTC. Translating it yields CASSQEQAIHYEQYF. J is TRBJ2-7 and V is TRBV4-3; possible D gene TRBD1, 5 bases. Trimming left V 0 bases short and J 3 bases short, with 12 bases between. The CDR3 totals 15 residues. Germline V lookup: CDR1 LGHNA, CDR2 YSLEER.

The J gene is TRBJ1-1, the V gene TRBV6-5; no clear D gene. V shed 2 bases and J shed 7 bases, with 11 bases lying between them. The CDR3 covers 13 residues. Germline lookup yields CDR1 MNHEY and CDR2 SVGAGI. CDR3 region: CASSYQGGIEAFF. CDR3 DNA: TGTGCCAGCAGTTACCAAGGAGGTATTGAAGCTTTCTTT.

This clone has just one count. The chain employs TRBV29-1 and TRBJ2-1, with a possible D match to TRBD2 (6 bases). The V end lost 6 bases, the J end lost 0 bases, and 15 bases lay between the germline ends. The CDR3 spans 15 residues. The germline V gene has CDR1 SQVTM and CDR2 ANQGSEA. The CDR3 nucleotides read TGCAGCGTGGGGGAGCGGGCCATCTCCTACAATGAGCAGTTCTTC. Protein sequence: CSVGERAISYNEQFF.

The rearrangement joins TRBV7-2 to TRBJ2-7, with 9 bases lining up with TRBD1. The germline V gene encodes CDR1 SGHTA and CDR2 FQGNSA. Trimming removed 0 bases from V and 3 bases from J; junction bases left unmatched: 15. This CDR3 has 19 residues. In DNA, the CDR3 is TGTGCCAGCAGCTTAGCGCGGAACCCTTACAGGGGGCGAGTCTACGAGCAGTACTTC. Translating it yields CASSLARNPYRGRVYEQYF.

This rearrangement joins TRBV2 to TRBJ1-2; a possible D gene is TRBD1 (5 bases). The CDR3 extends over 14 amino acids. Trimming took 7 bases from V and 2 from J, leaving 14 bases between them. CDR1 SNHLY and CDR2 FYNNEI come from the germline V gene. CDR3 amino acids: CASTGGFANYGYTF. CDR3 bases: TGTGCCAGCACCGGGGGTTTCGCCAACTATGGCTACACCTTC. Variable domain in full (rest from reference TRBV2 and TRBJ1-2): EPEVTQTPSHQVTQMGQEVILRCVPISNHLYFYWYRQILGQKVEFLVSFYNNEISEKSEIFDDQFSVERPDGSNFTLKIRSTKLEDSAMYFCASTGGFANYGYTFGSGTRLTVV.

V is TRBV6-6 and J is TRBJ2-7, with 10 nucleotides matching TRBD2. The CDR3 has 15 amino acids. Looked up from germline, CDR1 is MNHNY and CDR2 is SVGAGI (reference sequence). The trim removed 4 bases at V and 4 bases at J, leaving 7 bases unmatched. This CDR3 reads CASSSAASGSYEQYF. As DNA, the CDR3 is TGTGCCAGCAGTTCCGCGGCTAGCGGGAGTTACGAGCAGTACTTC.

This sequence joins TRBV7-9 and TRBJ2-7; D possibly corresponds to TRBD1 (6 bases). The CDR3 is 15 amino acids. Germline values: CDR1 SEHNR, CDR2 FQNEAQ (reference sequence). Trimming removed 5 bases from V and 5 bases from J, with 19 bases in between. In nucleotides, the CDR3 is TGTGCCAGCAGCCCCTACAGGGCGCCGGGGAACGAGCAGTACTTC. This gives the protein CASSPYRAPGNEQYF.

The chain has TRBV7-9 and TRBJ2-1; 8 nucleotides agree with TRBD2. The germline V gene has CDR1 SEHNR and CDR2 FQNEAQ (reference sequence). The CDR3 contains 14 residues. Losses at the gene ends were 2 bases for V and 5 bases for J; bases not matched to a gene: 2. CDR3 bases: TGTGCCAGCAGCTTAACGGGACTAGACAATGAGCAGTTCTTC. It translates to CASSLTGLDNEQFF.

Here the CDR3 reads CASMRAMNTGELFF. DNA of the CDR3: TGTGCCAGCATGAGGGCGATGAACACCGGGGAGCTGTTTTTT. The V call is TRBV6-1, the J call TRBJ2-2; D possibly corresponds to TRBD2 (5 bases). CDR1 and CDR2 (germline): MNHNS, SASEGT. V lost 7 bases and J 1 base, leaving 10 bases between the germline ends. The length of the CDR3 is 14 residues.

The chain couples TRBV25-1 to TRBJ2-3; D perhaps matches TRBD1 (6 bases). The ends were cut back, 7 bases at V and 4 bases at J, with 9 bases in the middle. The germline gives CDR1 MGHDK, CDR2 SYGVNS. This CDR3 spans 12 amino acids. The CDR3 protein is CASMKGADTQYF. The CDR3 coding sequence is TGTGCCAGCATGAAGGGGGCAGATACGCAGTATTTT.

The V gene is TRBV27, the J gene TRBJ2-3; 9 nucleotides line up with TRBD2. The CDR3 totals 17 residues. The V gene's germline CDR1 is MNHEY and CDR2 SMNVEV (reference sequence). The V and J ends lost 0 bases and 1 base, in that order; junction bases with no gene match: 5. CDR3 nucleotides: TGTGCCAGCAGTTTATCGGCTAGCGGGACCCGCACAGATACGCAGTATTTT. This translates into CASSLSASGTRTDTQYF.

The chain uses TRBV6-6 and TRBJ2-7; D call uncertain. Per the germline V gene, CDR1 is MNHNY and CDR2 is SVGAGI (reference sequence). V shed 6 bases and J shed 0 bases, with 12 bases lying between them. There are 14 residues in the CDR3. In DNA, the CDR3 is TGTGCCAGCAGATTGACATACAGCTCCTACGAGCAGTACTTC. This codes for CASRLTYSSYEQYF.

The genes are TRBV10-3 and TRBJ2-5; D unresolved. The CDR3 length is 14 residues. The germline CDR1 and CDR2 sequences are ENHRY and SYGVKD. V lost 3 bases, J lost 5 bases, and 13 bases lay in between. Written as DNA, the CDR3 is TGTGCCATCAGTGATCCCAGAGCGTCGGAGACCCAGTACTTC. Amino acid sequence: CAISDPRASETQYF.

In its sample, this clone was seen a few times. This sequence joins TRBV6-5 and TRBJ2-5, with 13 positions matching TRBD2. This CDR3 contains 14 residues. The V segment lost 6 bases and the J segment 5 bases; nucleotides outside the gene matches: 3. CDR1 MNHEY and CDR2 SVGAGI come from the germline V gene. This chain's CDR3 is CASRGTSGIETQYF. CDR3 bases: TGTGCCAGCAGAGGGACTAGCGGGATTGAGACCCAGTACTTC.

This clone was observed a few times. The chain is built from TRBV6-5 and TRBJ1-4; TRBD1 matches 8 bases. V was clipped by 6 bases and J by 5 bases; unmatched bases: 5. The CDR3 loop spans 14 amino acids. CDR1 MNHEY and CDR2 SVGAGI come from the germline V gene. CDR3 nucleotides: TGTGCCAGCAGGCCGGGACAGGCCAATGAAAAACTGTTTTTT. Translation gives CASRPGQANEKLFF.

The rearrangement links TRBV13 to TRBJ2-1, with 10 bases identical to TRBD2. The germline CDR1 and CDR2 sequences are PRHDT and FYEKMQ (reference sequence). This CDR3 contains 17 residues. The V segment lost 0 bases and the J segment 6 bases; nucleotides outside the gene matches: 8. This CDR3 reads CASSLGASGSLLNEQFF. CDR3 in DNA: TGTGCCAGCAGCTTAGGGGCTAGCGGGAGTTTACTCAATGAGCAGTTCTTC.

CDR3 sequence reads: CASSSTGNSPLHF. The CDR3 coding sequence is TGTGCCAGCAGTTCCACAGGGAATTCACCCCTCCACTTT. The chain couples TRBV27 to TRBJ1-6; perhaps TRBD1 as D (6 bases). The CDR3 consists of 13 residues. V lost 4 bases, J lost 7 bases, and 8 bases lay in between. Per germline, CDR1 MNHEY and CDR2 SMNVEV (reference sequence).

The chain employs TRBV5-1 and TRBJ2-4; maybe TRBD1 (5 bases). Deletions cut 4 bases from V and 1 base from J, with 9 bases between. Germline V gene data show CDR1 as SGHRS and CDR2 as YFSETQ. CDR3 length: 14 residues. CDR3 amino acids: CASSLPGAKNIQYF. The CDR3 DNA reads as TGCGCCAGCAGCCTTCCAGGGGCCAAAAACATTCAGTACTTC.

The chain is built from TRBV27 and TRBJ1-5, with TRBD1 matching 8 bases. The CDR3 contains 15 residues. Germline V gene lookup returns CDR1 MNHEY and CDR2 SMNVEV (reference sequence). The V segment lost 5 bases and the J segment 5 bases; nucleotides outside the gene matches: 8. This CDR3 reads CASSPSGQGYQPQHF. The CDR3 DNA sequence: TGTGCCAGCAGTCCCTCCGGACAGGGATATCAGCCCCAGCATTTT.

This clone occurred a few times. V and J are TRBV10-3 and TRBJ2-1; possibly TRBD2 for D (7 bases). Germline CDR1 reads ENHRY; CDR2 reads SYGVKD. V was cut by 0 bases and J by 5 bases, with 17 bases left in between. The CDR3 is made up of 17 amino acids. CDR3 sequence (DNA): TGTGCCATCAGTGAGTCAAGGGGGAGCGGGGATCACAATGAGCAGTTCTTC. Residues: CAISESRGSGDHNEQFF.

The V call is TRBV29-1, the J call TRBJ2-1, with D perhaps matching TRBD2 (6 bases). This CDR3 has 11 amino acids. Germline lookup yields CDR1 SQVTM and CDR2 ANQGSEA. CDR3 nucleotides: TGCACCGGCACTAGCCGGAATGAGCAGTTCTTC. Amino acid sequence: CTGTSRNEQFF.

The rearrangement uses TRBV4-3 and TRBJ2-5, with D uncertain. Germline V gene sequence: CDR1 LGHNA, CDR2 YSLEER. This CDR3 has 15 residues. V lost 0 bases and J 1 base, leaving 9 bases between the germline ends. The CDR3 DNA reads as TGCGCCAGCAGCCAAGACCTCGCACTCCAAGAGACCCAGTACTTC. Translation: CASSQDLALQETQYF.

The CDR3 nucleotides read TGTGCCAGCGGGAGTAGTTGGGCGGACACTGAAGCTTTCTTT. Amino acid sequence: CASGSSWADTEAFF. The chain uses TRBV9 and TRBJ1-1; no firm D call. Trimming shortened V by 7 bases and J by 3 bases, and 16 bases separated the two germline ends. CDR1 and CDR2 (germline): SGDLS, YYNGEE. The CDR3 covers 14 residues.

This clone is a singleton in its sample. The J gene is TRBJ2-2, the V gene TRBV15, with D unclear. Trimming pared 0 bases from V and 0 bases from J, leaving 8 bases between. CDR1 LNHNV and CDR2 YYDKDF come from the germline V gene (reference sequence). The CDR3 has 16 amino acids. The CDR3 DNA reads as TGTGCCACCAGCAGAGATCACTTAACGAACACCGGGGAGCTGTTTTTT. It translates to CATSRDHLTNTGELFF.

The V call is TRBV19, the J call TRBJ1-2; D remains unclear. The germline V gene has CDR1 LNHDA and CDR2 SQIVND (reference sequence). V lost 5 bases and J 6 bases, leaving 13 bases between the germline ends. This CDR3 has 13 amino acids. CDR3: CASSVPQSNGYTF. CDR3 nucleotide sequence: TGTGCCAGTAGTGTTCCCCAGTCAAATGGCTACACCTTC.

The chain has TRBV2 and TRBJ2-7, with TRBD1 matching over 8 bases. Germline lookup yields CDR1 SNHLY and CDR2 FYNNEI. Trimming removed 4 bases from V and 7 bases from J; junction bases left unmatched: 9. There are 14 residues in the CDR3. CDR3 nucleotide sequence: TGTGCCAGCAGTGCGTCAGGGGGCTCATTGGAGCAGTACTTC. It codes for CASSASGGSLEQYF.

This clone was seen repeatedly, ten times or more. The chain joins TRBV19 to TRBJ2-7, with D possibly matching TRBD1 (5 bases). The length of the CDR3 is 11 residues. In germline, CDR1 is LNHDA, CDR2 SQIVND (reference sequence). V lost 6 bases and J 4 bases, leaving 7 bases between the germline ends. The CDR3 DNA sequence: TGTGCCAGTAGAGGGGTTTACGAGCAGTACTTC. This encodes CASRGVYEQYF. The full variable domain, completed using reference TRBV19 and TRBJ2-7, is DGGITQSPKYLFRKEGQNVTLSCEQNLNHDAMYWYRQDPGQGLRLIYYSQIVNDFQKGDIAEGYSVSREKKESFPLTVTSAQKNPTAFYLCASRGVYEQYFGPGTRLTVT.